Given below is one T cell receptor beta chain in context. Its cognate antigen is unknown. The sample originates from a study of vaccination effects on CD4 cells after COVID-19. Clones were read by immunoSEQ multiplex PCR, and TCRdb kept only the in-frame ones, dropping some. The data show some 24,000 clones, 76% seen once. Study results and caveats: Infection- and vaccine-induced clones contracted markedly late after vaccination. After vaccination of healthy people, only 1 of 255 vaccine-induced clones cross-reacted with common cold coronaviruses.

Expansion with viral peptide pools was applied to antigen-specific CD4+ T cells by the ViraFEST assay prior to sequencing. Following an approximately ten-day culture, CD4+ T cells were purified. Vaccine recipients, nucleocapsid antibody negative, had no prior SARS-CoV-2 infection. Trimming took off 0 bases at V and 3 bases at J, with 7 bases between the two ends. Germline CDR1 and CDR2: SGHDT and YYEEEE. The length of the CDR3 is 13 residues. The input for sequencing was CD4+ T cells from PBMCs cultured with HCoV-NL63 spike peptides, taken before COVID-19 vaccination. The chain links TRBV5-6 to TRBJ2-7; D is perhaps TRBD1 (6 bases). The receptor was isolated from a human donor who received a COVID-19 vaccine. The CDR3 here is CASSLGQVYEQYF. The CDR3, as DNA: TGTGCCAGCAGCTTGGGACAGGTCTACGAGCAGTACTTC.